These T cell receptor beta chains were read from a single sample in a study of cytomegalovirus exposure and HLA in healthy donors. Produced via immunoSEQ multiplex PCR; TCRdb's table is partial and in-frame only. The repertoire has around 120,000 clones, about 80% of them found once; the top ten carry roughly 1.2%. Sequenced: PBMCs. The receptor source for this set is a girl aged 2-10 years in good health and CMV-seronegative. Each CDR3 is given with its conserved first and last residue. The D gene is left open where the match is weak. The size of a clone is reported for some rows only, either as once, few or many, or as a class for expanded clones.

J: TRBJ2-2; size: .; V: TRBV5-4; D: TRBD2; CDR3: CASSLSSGANTGELFF; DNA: TGTGCCAGCAGCTTGTCTAGCGGAGCGAACACCGGGGAGCTGTTTTTT
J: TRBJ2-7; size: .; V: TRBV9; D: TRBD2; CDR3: CASPGGVSGDLYEQYF; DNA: TGTGCCAGCCCCGGTGGTGTTAGCGGGGACCTCTACGAGCAGTACTTC
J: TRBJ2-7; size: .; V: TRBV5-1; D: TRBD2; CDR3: CASSPTSGSYEQYF; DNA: TGCGCCAGCAGCCCGACTAGCGGGTCCTACGAGCAGTACTTC
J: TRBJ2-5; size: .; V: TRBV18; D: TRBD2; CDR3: CASSPTSGRETQYF; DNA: TGTGCCAGCTCACCGACTAGCGGGAGAGAGACCCAGTACTTC
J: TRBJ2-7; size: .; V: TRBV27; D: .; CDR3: CASSVTGSTYEQYF; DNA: TGTGCCAGCAGCGTCACAGGGTCCACCTACGAGCAGTACTTC
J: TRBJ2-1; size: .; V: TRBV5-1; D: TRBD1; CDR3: CASREDRSAYNEQFF; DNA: TGCGCCAGCAGGGAGGACAGGAGTGCCTACAATGAGCAGTTCTTC
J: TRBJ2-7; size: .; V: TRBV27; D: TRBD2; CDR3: CASSIDPGGNYEQYF; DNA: TGTGCCAGCAGTATAGATCCGGGAGGGAACTACGAGCAGTACTTC
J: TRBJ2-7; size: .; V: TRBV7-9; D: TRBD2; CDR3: CASSLDTGGHFQTSYEQYF; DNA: TGTGCCAGCAGCTTAGATACGGGGGGGCATTTTCAAACATCCTACGAGCAGTACTTC
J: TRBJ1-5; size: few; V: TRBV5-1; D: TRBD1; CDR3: CASSLEGQGAQPQHF; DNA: TGCGCCAGCAGCTTGGAGGGACAGGGTGCTCAGCCCCAGCATTTT
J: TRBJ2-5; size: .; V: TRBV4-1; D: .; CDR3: CASSHSVASGFGETQYF; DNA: TGCGCCAGCAGCCATTCGGTAGCGTCGGGTTTTGGAGAGACCCAGTACTTC
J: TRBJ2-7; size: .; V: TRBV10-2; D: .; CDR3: CASSESLGPFTGYEQYF; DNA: TGCGCCAGCAGTGAGTCGTTAGGGCCTTTCACAGGCTACGAGCAGTACTTC
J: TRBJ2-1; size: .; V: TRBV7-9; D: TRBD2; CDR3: CASSTSGLPYNEQFF; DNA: TGTGCCAGCAGCACTAGCGGCCTGCCCTACAATGAGCAGTTCTTC
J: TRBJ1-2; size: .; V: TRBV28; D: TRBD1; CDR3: CASSLSQGVNYGYTF; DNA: TGTGCCAGCAGTTTAAGCCAGGGGGTCAACTATGGCTACACCTTC
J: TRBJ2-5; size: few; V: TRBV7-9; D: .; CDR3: CASSLITGITQETQYF; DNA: TGTGCCAGCAGCTTAATTACAGGGATAACCCAAGAGACCCAGTACTTC
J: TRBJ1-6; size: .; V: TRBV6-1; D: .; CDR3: CASSESGSGSPLHF; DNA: TGTGCCAGCAGTGAATCAGGGTCCGGTTCACCCCTCCACTTT
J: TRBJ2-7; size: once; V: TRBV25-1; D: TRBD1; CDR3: CASSERGQGYEQYF; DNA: TGTGCCAGCAGTGAGAGGGGGCAGGGGTACGAGCAGTACTTC
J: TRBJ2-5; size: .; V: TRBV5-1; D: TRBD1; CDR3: CASSRPGQPKGGGTQYF; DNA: TGCGCCAGCAGCCGCCCGGGACAGCCAAAGGGTGGTGGGACCCAGTACTTC
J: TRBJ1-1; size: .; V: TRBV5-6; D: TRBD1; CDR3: CASSSSTLTGDASGPEAFF; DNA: TGTGCCAGCAGCTCCTCTACTCTGACAGGGGACGCGAGTGGCCCTGAAGCTTTCTTT
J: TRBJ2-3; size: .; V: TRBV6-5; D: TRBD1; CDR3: CASSFRSGGDWHTQYF; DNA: TGTGCCAGCAGTTTTCGTTCAGGGGGCGATTGGCATACGCAGTATTTT
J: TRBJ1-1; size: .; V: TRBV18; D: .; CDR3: CASSRLENTEAFF; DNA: TGTGCCAGCTCACGACTGGAGAACACTGAAGCTTTCTTT
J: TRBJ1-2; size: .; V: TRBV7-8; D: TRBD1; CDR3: CASRPDRGPHYGYTF; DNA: TGTGCCAGCAGACCCGACAGGGGCCCCCACTATGGCTACACCTTC
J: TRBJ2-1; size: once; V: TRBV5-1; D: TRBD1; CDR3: CASSLLGQGAGYNEQFF; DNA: TGCGCCAGCAGCCTGCTGGGACAGGGGGCCGGGTACAATGAGCAGTTCTTC
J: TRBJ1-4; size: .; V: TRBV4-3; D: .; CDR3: CASSQDGETTNEKLFF; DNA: TGCGCCAGCAGCCAAGACGGGGAAACAACTAATGAAAAACTGTTTTTT
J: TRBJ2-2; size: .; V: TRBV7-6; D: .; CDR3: CASSLTNTGELFF; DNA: TGTGCCAGCAGCTTAACTAACACCGGGGAGCTGTTTTTT
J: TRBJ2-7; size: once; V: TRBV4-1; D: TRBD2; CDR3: CASSQDPTSGTYEQYF; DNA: TGCGCCAGCAGCCAAGATCCGACTAGCGGGACCTACGAGCAGTACTTC
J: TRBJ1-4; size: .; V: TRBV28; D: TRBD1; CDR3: CASSRQGAYEKLFF; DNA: TGTGCCAGCAGTCGACAGGGGGCTTATGAAAAACTGTTTTTT
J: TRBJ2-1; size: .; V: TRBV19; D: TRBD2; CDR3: CASSIGTSVGNEQFF; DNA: TGTGCCAGTAGTATAGGGACTAGCGTCGGCAATGAGCAGTTCTTC
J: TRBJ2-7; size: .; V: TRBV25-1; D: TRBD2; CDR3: CASSESLAGAYEQYF; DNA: TGTGCCAGCAGTGAATCCCTAGCGGGGGCCTACGAGCAGTACTTC
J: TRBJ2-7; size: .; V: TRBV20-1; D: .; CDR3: CSAGVSYEQYF; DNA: TGCAGTGCAGGGGTTTCCTACGAGCAGTACTTC
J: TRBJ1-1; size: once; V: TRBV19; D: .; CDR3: CASTSGPGGTEAFF; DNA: TGTGCCAGTACCTCTGGCCCCGGAGGCACTGAAGCTTTCTTT
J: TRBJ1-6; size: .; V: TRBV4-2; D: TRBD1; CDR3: CASSQTGTGNSPLHF; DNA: TGTGCCAGCAGCCAAACCGGGACAGGGAATTCACCCCTCCACTTT
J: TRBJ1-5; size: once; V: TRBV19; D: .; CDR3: CASESTGKLGQPQHF; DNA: TGTGCCAGCGAAAGCACAGGGAAACTGGGTCAGCCCCAGCATTTT
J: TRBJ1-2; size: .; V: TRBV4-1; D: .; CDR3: CASSQVEGANYGYTF; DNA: TGCGCCAGCAGCCAAGTGGAAGGGGCCAACTATGGCTACACCTTC
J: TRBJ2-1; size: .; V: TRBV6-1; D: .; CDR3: CASTAGNSYNEQFF; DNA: TGTGCCAGCACCGCAGGCAACTCCTACAATGAGCAGTTCTTC
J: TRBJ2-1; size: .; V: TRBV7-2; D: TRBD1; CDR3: CASSQTGPNEQFF; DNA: TGTGCCAGCAGCCAGACAGGGCCCAATGAGCAGTTCTTC
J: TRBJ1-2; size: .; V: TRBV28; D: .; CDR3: CASSFAGYDNYGYTF; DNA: TGTGCCAGCAGTTTCGCAGGGTATGATAACTATGGCTACACCTTC
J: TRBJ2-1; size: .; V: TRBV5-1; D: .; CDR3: CASRPGTYNEQFF; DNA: TGCGCCAGCAGACCAGGGACCTACAATGAGCAGTTCTTC
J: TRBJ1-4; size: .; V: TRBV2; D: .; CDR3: CASQGDKTVNEKLFF; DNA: TGTGCCAGCCAAGGGGATAAGACAGTTAATGAAAAACTGTTTTTT
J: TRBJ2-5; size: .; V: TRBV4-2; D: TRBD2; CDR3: CASSPRTSGGAPQETQYF; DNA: TGTGCCAGCAGCCCACGGACTAGCGGGGGGGCCCCCCAAGAGACCCAGTACTTC
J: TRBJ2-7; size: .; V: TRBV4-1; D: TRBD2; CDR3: CASSQVASGSYEQYF; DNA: TGCGCCAGCAGCCAAGTGGCTAGCGGATCCTACGAGCAGTACTTC
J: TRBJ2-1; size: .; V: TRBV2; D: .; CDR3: CASRDYSEQFF; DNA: TGTGCCAGCAGGGACTATAGTGAGCAGTTCTTC
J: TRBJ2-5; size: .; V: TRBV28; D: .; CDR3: CASSRTGQETQYF; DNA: TGTGCCAGCAGCCGGACTGGCCAAGAGACCCAGTACTTC
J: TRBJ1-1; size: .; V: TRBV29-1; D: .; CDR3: CSAGLANTEAFF; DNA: TGCAGCGCCGGGTTGGCGAACACTGAAGCTTTCTTT
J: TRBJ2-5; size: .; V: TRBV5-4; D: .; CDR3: CASSLPGETQYF; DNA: TGTGCCAGCAGCTTGCCAGGGGAGACCCAGTACTTC
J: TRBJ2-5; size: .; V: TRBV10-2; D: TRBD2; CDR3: CASIVGAGGPETQYF; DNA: TGCGCCAGCATTGTCGGAGCGGGAGGGCCGGAGACCCAGTACTTC
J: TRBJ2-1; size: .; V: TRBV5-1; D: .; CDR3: CASSLGGDSNEQFF; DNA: TGCGCCAGCAGCTTGGGGGGGGACTCCAATGAGCAGTTCTTC
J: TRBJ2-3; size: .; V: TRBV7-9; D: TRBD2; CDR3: CASSPTSGGSTDTQYF; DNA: TGTGCCAGCAGCCCAACTAGCGGGGGCAGCACAGATACGCAGTATTTT
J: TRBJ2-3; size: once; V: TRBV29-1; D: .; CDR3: CSVVRQATDTQYF; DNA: TGCAGCGTTGTGCGACAGGCCACAGATACGCAGTATTTT
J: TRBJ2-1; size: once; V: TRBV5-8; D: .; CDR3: CASSLTGLAYYNEQFF; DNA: TGTGCCAGCAGCCTAACCGGCCTAGCGTACTACAATGAGCAGTTCTTC
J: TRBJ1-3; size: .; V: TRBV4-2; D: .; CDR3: CASSQRAEGGNTIYF; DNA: TGTGCCAGCAGCCAGCGTGCAGAGGGAGGAAACACCATATATTTT
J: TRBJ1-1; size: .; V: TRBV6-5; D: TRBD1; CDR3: CASKRDRNTEAFF; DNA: TGTGCCAGCAAACGGGACAGAAACACTGAAGCTTTCTTT
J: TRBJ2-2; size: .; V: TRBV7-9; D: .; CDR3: CASSLGLEATGELFF; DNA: TGTGCCAGCAGCTTAGGGCTAGAGGCCACCGGGGAGCTGTTTTTT
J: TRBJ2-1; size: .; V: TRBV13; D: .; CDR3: CASSPQGDSYNEQFF; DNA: TGTGCCAGCAGCCCCCAGGGTGACTCCTACAATGAGCAGTTCTTC
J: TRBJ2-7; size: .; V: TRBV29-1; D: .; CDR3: CSVLGAGYEQYF; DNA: TGCAGCGTTTTAGGGGCAGGCTACGAGCAGTACTTC
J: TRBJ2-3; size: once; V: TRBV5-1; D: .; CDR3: CASSLWSGTDTQYF; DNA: TGCGCCAGCAGCTTGTGGAGTGGCACAGATACGCAGTATTTT